The rows below give T cell receptor beta chains drawn from one sample of a study of T cells in narcolepsy. Assay: immunoSEQ multiplex PCR; the TCRdb copy retains only in-frame clones and omits some. Counted here are 21,000 or so clones, about 92% occurring once; the ten biggest clones make up approximately 1%. Material for sequencing was CD45RA- memory CD4+ T cells from PBMCs. Receptors originate from a human donor with narcolepsy. CDR3s include the opening cysteine and the closing phenylalanine or tryptophan. A D gene is named only where the DNA matches it firmly. Size is stated for part of the rows, as once, few or many counts, or as a class when the clone is expanded.

abundance	d_gene	v_gene	j_gene	CDR3aa	CDR3nt
NA	TRBD1	TRBV5-6	TRBJ1-3	CASGGQGRNTIYF	TGTGCCAGCGGTGGACAGGGTAGAAACACCATATATTTT
NA	NA	TRBV5-4	TRBJ2-7	CASSLGGSPAEQYF	TGTGCCAGCAGCTTAGGAGGGTCGCCAGCCGAGCAGTACTTC
NA	TRBD2	TRBV7-9	TRBJ2-1	CASSLARGPGRASEQFF	TGTGCCAGCAGCTTAGCGCGCGGGCCAGGGAGGGCCTCTGAGCAGTTCTTC
once	NA	TRBV6-5	TRBJ2-7	CASSGPTLEQYF	TGTGCCAGCAGCGGACCCACTCTCGAGCAGTACTTC
NA	NA	TRBV11-2	TRBJ2-3	CASSLDTPTQYF	TGTGCCAGCAGCTTAGATACCCCTACGCAGTATTTT
NA	TRBD1	TRBV18	TRBJ2-3	CASSTGQGSADTQYF	TGTGCCAGCTCGACTGGACAGGGGAGCGCAGATACGCAGTATTTT
NA	NA	TRBV6-5	TRBJ1-1	CASSYHRQGGAFF	TGTGCCAGCAGTTACCATCGGCAGGGAGGAGCTTTCTTT
NA	TRBD2	TRBV11-1	TRBJ2-4	CASSLDGLAGLAKNIQYF	TGTGCCAGCAGCTTAGACGGCTTAGCGGGACTAGCCAAAAACATTCAGTACTTC
NA	TRBD1	TRBV6-1	TRBJ1-5	CASTVGQANNQPQHF	TGTGCCAGCACCGTTGGACAGGCGAATAATCAGCCCCAGCATTTT
NA	NA	TRBV7-3	TRBJ2-7	CASSLNPGAGEQYF	TGTGCCAGCAGCTTAAATCCAGGGGCGGGCGAGCAGTACTTC
NA	TRBD2	TRBV5-1	TRBJ2-5	CASSPGLAGDGETQYF	TGCGCCAGCAGCCCCGGACTAGCGGGAGACGGAGAGACCCAGTACTTC
NA	NA	TRBV6-1	TRBJ2-6	CASNDGFHSGANVLTF	TGTGCCAGCAATGACGGATTCCACTCTGGGGCCAACGTCCTGACTTTC
NA	NA	TRBV5-1	TRBJ2-2	CASSPPSVDGELFF	TGCGCCAGCAGCCCTCCTAGCGTGGACGGGGAGCTGTTTTTT
NA	NA	TRBV5-1	TRBJ2-7	CASSFSSTIYEQYF	TGCGCCAGCAGCTTCAGTAGCACGATATACGAGCAGTACTTC
NA	NA	TRBV28	TRBJ2-1	CASSLRVFNEQFF	TGTGCCAGCAGTCTACGGGTATTTAATGAGCAGTTCTTC
NA	NA	TRBV7-9	TRBJ1-4	CASSFDRRGEKLFF	TGTGCCAGCAGCTTCGACAGGCGAGGTGAAAAACTGTTTTTT
NA	NA	TRBV5-1	TRBJ1-1	CASSLIMGGRGGWHTEAFF	TGCGCCAGCAGCTTGATTATGGGGGGACGCGGAGGTTGGCACACTGAAGCTTTCTTT
once	NA	TRBV7-9	TRBJ1-1	CASSRTLEGTEAFF	TGTGCCAGCAGCAGGACCCTGGAGGGCACTGAAGCTTTCTTT
once	TRBD1	TRBV18	TRBJ2-1	CASSRDRGLGEQFF	TGTGCCAGCTCACGGGACAGGGGGCTTGGTGAGCAGTTCTTC
NA	TRBD1	TRBV7-2	TRBJ1-2	CASSQRTGGVKGYTF	TGTGCCAGCAGCCAAAGGACAGGGGGCGTAAAAGGCTACACCTTC
NA	NA	TRBV4-1	TRBJ2-3	CASSHLRDNTDTQYF	TGCGCCAGCAGCCACCTCCGGGACAACACAGATACGCAGTATTTT
NA	TRBD1	TRBV10-3	TRBJ2-7	CAISVTEGTGATQQYF	TGTGCCATCAGTGTCACCGAGGGGACAGGCGCAACACAGCAGTACTTC
NA	NA	TRBV28	TRBJ1-2	CASSLSRRRSYGYTF	TGTGCCAGCAGTTTATCCAGGCGACGCAGCTATGGCTACACCTTC
NA	TRBD1	TRBV5-1	TRBJ2-7	CASSLDGQGPYEQYF	TGCGCCAGCAGCTTGGATGGACAGGGGCCCTACGAGCAGTACTTC
NA	TRBD1	TRBV11-2	TRBJ1-1	CASSLAGNRGPKRTEAFF	TGTGCCAGCAGCTTAGCAGGCAACAGGGGCCCCAAGCGGACTGAAGCTTTCTTT
NA	NA	TRBV15	TRBJ1-1	CATSRALLYSRGGPTEAFF	TGTGCCACCAGCAGAGCCCTTCTTTATTCTAGGGGAGGGCCCACTGAAGCTTTCTTT
NA	NA	TRBV27	TRBJ2-2	CASSLSHPRTGELFF	TGTGCCAGCAGTTTATCCCACCCCAGAACCGGGGAGCTGTTTTTT
once	TRBD1	TRBV5-6	TRBJ2-7	CASSGGRGYHEQYF	TGTGCCAGCAGCGGCGGCAGGGGGTACCACGAGCAGTACTTC
NA	NA	TRBV18	TRBJ2-7	CASSPARLSYEQYF	TGTGCCAGCTCACCCGCCCGGCTGTCCTACGAGCAGTACTTC
NA	TRBD2	TRBV28	TRBJ2-7	CASSLASGSLYEQYF	TGTGCCAGCAGTTTGGCTAGCGGGAGTCTCTACGAGCAGTACTTC
NA	NA	TRBV28	TRBJ1-5	CASRKGGPNQPQHF	TGTGCCAGCAGAAAAGGGGGACCCAATCAGCCCCAGCATTTT
few	NA	TRBV7-8	TRBJ1-4	CASNRGVLEKLFF	TGTGCCAGCAACCGAGGGGTTTTGGAAAAACTGTTTTTT
once	TRBD2	TRBV4-2	TRBJ2-7	CASSQEITSGSEQYF	TGTGCCAGCAGCCAAGAAATAACTAGCGGGTCCGAGCAGTACTTC
NA	TRBD2	TRBV6-1	TRBJ2-1	CASSRLAGDNNEQFF	TGTGCCAGCAGTAGACTAGCGGGAGACAACAATGAGCAGTTCTTC
NA	TRBD2	TRBV5-1	TRBJ2-1	CASSLAAAGGRDEQFF	TGCGCCAGCAGCTTGGCAGCAGCGGGAGGGCGGGATGAGCAGTTCTTC
NA	NA	TRBV18	TRBJ2-2	CASSPPSGKTGELFF	TGTGCCAGCTCACCACCCTCGGGTAAAACCGGGGAGCTGTTTTTT
once	NA	TRBV28	TRBJ2-5	CASSSWTPGGETQYF	TGTGCCAGCAGTTCCTGGACCCCGGGGGGCGAGACCCAGTACTTC
NA	NA	TRBV4-2	TRBJ2-7	CASSQGWGYEQYF	TGTGCCAGCAGCCAAGGATGGGGGTACGAGCAGTACTTC
NA	NA	TRBV14	TRBJ2-1	CASSQARGSYNEQFF	TGTGCCAGCAGCCAAGCGCGAGGAAGCTACAATGAGCAGTTCTTC
NA	TRBD1	TRBV29-1	TRBJ2-7	CSVSGKEGTGFREQYF	TGCAGCGTTAGCGGTAAGGAGGGGACAGGGTTCCGCGAGCAGTACTTC
NA	TRBD2	TRBV9	TRBJ2-3	CASSETSLAGGRDTQYF	TGTGCCAGCAGCGAGACCTCACTAGCGGGAGGTAGGGATACGCAGTATTTT
NA	NA	TRBV11-3	TRBJ2-5	CASSLDHWDETQYF	TGTGCCAGCAGCTTAGACCACTGGGACGAGACCCAGTACTTC
NA	NA	TRBV6-5	TRBJ1-6	CASSPASNSPLHF	TGTGCCAGCAGCCCCGCCAGTAATTCACCCCTCCACTTT
NA	NA	TRBV19	TRBJ1-5	CASCCTGALRFVSNQPQHF	TGTGCCAGTTGCTGCACGGGGGCGCTCCGTTTTGTTAGCAATCAGCCCCAGCATTTT
NA	TRBD2	TRBV7-8	TRBJ2-7	CASSLTSGTSREQYF	TGTGCCAGCAGCCTCACTAGCGGGACTAGTCGGGAGCAGTACTTC
NA	NA	TRBV2	TRBJ1-1	CASSQGLIGITEAFF	TGTGCCAGCAGCCAGGGTTTAATAGGTATCACTGAAGCTTTCTTT
NA	TRBD2	TRBV27	TRBJ2-1	CASSHKAGGRYNEQFF	TGTGCCAGCAGTCACAAGGCGGGAGGGCGCTACAATGAGCAGTTCTTC
NA	TRBD2	TRBV5-1	TRBJ2-1	CASSQLKRELNEQFF	TGCGCCAGCAGCCAACTAAAGCGGGAGTTAAATGAGCAGTTCTTC
NA	NA	TRBV10-3	TRBJ2-3	CAISESRTQWGDTQYF	TGTGCCATCAGTGAGTCGCGGACCCAATGGGGAGATACGCAGTATTTT
few	NA	TRBV19	TRBJ2-7	CASSPGRSYSYEQYF	TGTGCCAGTAGCCCTGGGCGATCCTACTCCTACGAGCAGTACTTC